This note documents a single T cell receptor beta chain sequence. The length of the CDR3 is 14 residues. Germline assignment: CDR1 MNHGY and CDR2 SAAAGT. The V end was cut by 4 bases, the J end by 2 bases, with 12 bases between. This sample stems from a study of preoperative IRX-2 immunotherapy in early breast cancer. Here immunoSEQ multiplex PCR was the method, and the copy in TCRdb shows in-frame clones only, minus some. The table lists approximately 100,000 clones, roughly 89% of them singletons, with roughly 1.9% in the top ten. Treatment here: preoperative locoregional IRX-2 cytokine immunotherapy.

The sequencing used tumor tissue, collected after IRX-2 immunotherapy. The receptor comes from a human donor with breast cancer. V is TRBV6-8 and J is TRBJ2-7; D uncertain. The CDR3 reads CASSWIGPTYEQYF. CDR3 DNA sequence: TGTGCCAGCAGTTGGATAGGACCAACCTACGAGCAGTACTTC.